These 27 T cell receptor beta chains share one sample of origin, sequenced in a study of blood T cell repertoires in COVID-19. Assay used: immunoSEQ multiplex PCR; TCRdb lists only in-frame clones, some missing. The data hold around 81,000 clones, with 84% observed a single time. The sample comprised peripheral blood. These receptor sequences come from a human donor in a cohort sampled during active COVID-19.

The chain carries TRBV9 and TRBJ1-2; no reliable D call. Trimming took off 3 bases at V and 4 bases at J, with 19 bases between the two ends. Germline V gives CDR1 SGDLS, CDR2 YYNGEE. The CDR3 is 16 amino acids. CDR3 DNA sequence: TGTGCCAGCAGCGCGTCCGGGAGGAGCGGGCCCTATGGCTACACCTTC. It translates to CASSASGRSGPYGYTF. Variable domain in full (rest from reference TRBV9 and TRBJ1-2): DSGVTQTPKHLITATGQRVTLRCSPRSGDLSVYWYQQSLDQGLQFLIQYYNGEERAKGNILERFSAQQFPDLHSELNLSSLELGDSALYFCASSASGRSGPYGYTFGSGTRLTVV.

The rearrangement uses TRBV5-1 and TRBJ1-2; 10 positions match TRBD1. V lost 3 bases to trimming and J lost 4 bases; unmatched junction nucleotides: 3. Germline assignment: CDR1 SGHRS and CDR2 YFSETQ. The CDR3 has 14 residues. In DNA form, the CDR3 reads TGCGCCAGCAGCTGGGGACAGGGGTCCTATGGCTACACCTTC. Amino acids: CASSWGQGSYGYTF.

The chain combines TRBV30 with TRBJ2-2; 10 bases fit TRBD2. Trimming took 6 bases from V and 5 from J; bases not matched to a gene: 6. The CDR3 is 14 residues long. CDR1 GTSNPN and CDR2 SVGIG come from the germline V gene (reference sequence). CDR3 loop: CACSGGPKTGELFF. DNA of the CDR3: TGTGCCTGTAGCGGGGGGCCAAAAACCGGGGAGCTGTTTTTT.

This sequence joins TRBV12-5 and TRBJ1-4, with a possible D match to TRBD1 (6 bases). Germline V gene lookup returns CDR1 LGHNT and CDR2 FRNRAP. V was cut by 3 bases and J by 6 bases, with 17 bases left in between. The CDR3 runs 16 residues. The DNA of the CDR3 is TGTGCTAGTGGTTTAGTAACAGGGCCCTCCTATGAAAAACTGTTTTTT. Its translation is CASGLVTGPSYEKLFF.

The chain has TRBV6-6 and TRBJ2-2; TRBD1 matches 7 bases. V was pared by 5 bases and J by 2 bases, with 17 bases of the junction left unmatched. The CDR3 is 19 amino acids. Germline V gene lookup returns CDR1 MNHNY and CDR2 SVGAGI (reference sequence). CDR3 DNA sequence: TGTGCCAGCAGTCCATCAAGGGGACAGAGGGGGCCAAACACCGGGGAGCTGTTTTTT. Residues: CASSPSRGQRGPNTGELFF.

The chain carries TRBV11-2 and TRBJ2-7, with no clear D. The germline gives CDR1 SGHAT, CDR2 FQNNGV. The CDR3 runs 15 residues. Trimming stripped 2 bases from V and 3 bases from J, with 14 bases between. DNA for the CDR3: TGTGCCAGCAGCTTACAGTGGGCTAATAACTACGAGCAGTACTTC. Amino acids: CASSLQWANNYEQYF.

The chain recombines TRBV4-1 with TRBJ2-1; D may be TRBD1 (6 bases). V dropped 1 base and J dropped 9 bases, with 19 bases sitting between them. CDR1 and CDR2 (germline): MGHRA, YSYEKL. The CDR3 sequence is 16 residues long. In DNA, the CDR3 is TGCGCCAGCAGCCAAGGCCGAGGCGGCAGGGGAAGTGAGCAGTTCTTC. It encodes CASSQGRGGRGSEQFF.

The chain combines TRBV5-4 with TRBJ2-7, with 7 bases fitting TRBD1. The CDR3 length is 16 residues. Germline CDR1 is SGHNT and CDR2 is YYREEE (reference sequence). V lost 3 bases to trimming and J lost 4 bases; unmatched junction nucleotides: 13. DNA for the CDR3: TGTGCCAGCAGCTGGGATCCGGGACAGAATTCATACGAGCAGTACTTC. Protein: CASSWDPGQNSYEQYF.

The chain combines TRBV5-1 with TRBJ1-6; the match to TRBD1 covers 7 bases. Losses at the gene ends were 0 bases for V and 6 bases for J; bases not matched to a gene: 3. Germline V gene lookup returns CDR1 SGHRS and CDR2 YFSETQ. The CDR3 is 15 amino acids. The CDR3 is CASSLVGTVNSPLHF. Written as DNA, the CDR3 is TGCGCCAGCAGCTTGGTGGGGACAGTTAATTCACCCCTCCACTTT.

CDR3 in amino acids: CASSVTGSSTDTQYF. Written as DNA, the CDR3 is TGTGCCAGCAGCGTGACAGGGTCCAGCACAGATACGCAGTATTTT. The rearrangement joins TRBV9 to TRBJ2-3; 7 bases are a match to TRBD1. The V gene's germline CDR1 is SGDLS and CDR2 YYNGEE. The CDR3 has 15 residues. Unmatched junction bases numbered 3, after V lost 2 bases and J lost 0 bases.

As DNA, the CDR3 is TGTGCCAGCAGCCAAGACCAACTAGCGGGGGGAAGGGCCGGGGAGCTGTTTTTT. It yields the protein CASSQDQLAGGRAGELFF. This chain uses TRBV3-1 (or the pseudogene TRBV3-2) with TRBJ2-2, with TRBD2 matching 12 bases. V dropped 0 bases and J dropped 6; count of bases not matched to a gene: 8. The CDR3 spans 18 residues. Per germline, CDR1 LGHDT and CDR2 YNNKEL (reference sequence).

The chain joins TRBV12-2 to TRBJ2-7; TRBD1 reflects the table's D call only, with no check against the DNA. TRBV12-2 is reported as a pseudogene. The CDR3 sequence is 19 residues long. As DNA, the CDR3 is TGTGCAAGTCGCCTACCCGGGACAGAAGGATTTTACAGCTCCTACGAGCAGTACTTC. Translated: CASRLPGTEGFYSSYEQYF.

The genes are TRBV29-1 and TRBJ2-5; unclear D gene. The CDR3 contains 13 residues. Germline V gives CDR1 SQVTM, CDR2 ANQGSEA. The germline V and J ends were trimmed by 3 bases and 1 base, with 9 bases remaining between them. The chain's CDR3 is CSVESNGQETQYF. As DNA, the CDR3 is TGCAGCGTTGAGAGTAACGGCCAAGAGACCCAGTACTTC.

The rearrangement uses TRBV11-2 and TRBJ2-5, with 7 positions matching TRBD2. V shed 6 bases and J 3 bases; nucleotides not matched to a gene: 16. The CDR3 spans 17 residues. The germline CDR1 and CDR2 sequences are SGHAT and FQNNGV. This CDR3 is CASRTYSIAGRKETQYF. The CDR3 DNA reads TGTGCCAGCAGAACTTACAGTATAGCGGGCCGGAAAGAGACCCAGTACTTC. The entire variable domain, with the rest obtained from reference TRBV11-2 and TRBJ2-5, is as follows: EAGVAQSPRYKIIEKRQSVAFWCNPISGHATLYWYQQILGQGPKLLIQFQNNGVVDDSQLPKDRFSAERLKGVDSTLKIQPAKLEDSAVYLCASRTYSIAGRKETQYFGPGTRLLVL.

The chain carries TRBV11-2 and TRBJ2-1; 7 positions match TRBD2. The CDR3 loop spans 14 amino acids. The J segment lost 3 bases and the V segment lost 2 bases, leaving 1 base of the junction unmatched. The germline gives CDR1 SGHAT, CDR2 FQNNGV. CDR3 DNA sequence: TGTGCCAGCAGCTTAACGGGGGGCTACAATGAGCAGTTCTTC. Residues: CASSLTGGYNEQFF.

The rearrangement links TRBV24-1 to TRBJ2-3; D perhaps matches TRBD1 (6 bases). With 7 bases removed from V and 2 bases from J, the gap between germline ends came to 9 bases. Germline V gene sequence: CDR1 KGHDR, CDR2 SFDVKD. The CDR3 totals 13 residues. The CDR3 DNA is TGTGCCACCAGCCGGGACACCACAGATACGCAGTATTTT. Translated, it gives CATSRDTTDTQYF.

The chain carries TRBV7-9 and TRBJ1-4; 7 nucleotides align to TRBD1. Germline V gives CDR1 SEHNR, CDR2 FQNEAQ (reference sequence). The CDR3 is 12 residues long. After removal of 6 bases from V and 8 bases from J, the junction contained 3 bases not matched to a gene. CDR3 region: CASRQGEEKLFF. CDR3 nucleotides: TGTGCCAGCAGGCAGGGGGAGGAAAAACTGTTTTTT.

V usage is TRBV28 and J usage is TRBJ2-7, with D possibly TRBD2 on 5 matching bases. The CDR3 consists of 14 residues. Trimming took off 8 bases at V and 1 base at J, with 15 bases between the two ends. CDR1 and CDR2 (germline): MDHEN, SYDVKM. This chain's CDR3 is CASSLFGISYEQYF. As DNA, the CDR3 is TGTGCCAGCTCTCTCTTCGGGATATCCTACGAGCAGTACTTC.

The rearrangement uses TRBV25-1 and TRBJ2-3; 9 nucleotides line up with TRBD2. The CDR3 extends over 15 amino acids. The junction had 4 bases not matched to a gene; V was cut back by 4 bases and J by 2 bases. Germline V gives CDR1 MGHDK, CDR2 SYGVNS. The CDR3 here is CASSASGGYTDTQYF. The CDR3 DNA reads as TGTGCCAGCAGTGCAAGCGGGGGGTACACAGATACGCAGTATTTT.

The chain has TRBV6-1 and TRBJ2-3; D is undetermined. Trimming took 4 bases from V and 8 from J, leaving 22 bases between them. Germline V lookup: CDR1 MNHNS, CDR2 SASEGT. This CDR3 region has 16 residues. The CDR3 sequence: CASSVAGSTTLGTQYF. The CDR3 bases are TGTGCCAGCAGTGTCGCCGGGTCCACAACTTTGGGTACGCAGTATTTT.

V gene TRBV10-2 combines with J gene TRBJ1-1, with no clear D. Germline CDR1 is WSHSY and CDR2 is SAAADI. The V end lost 7 bases, the J end lost 6 bases, and 9 bases lay between the germline ends. This CDR3 has 11 amino acids. CDR3 in DNA: TGCGCCAGCATAATGGGCGCTGAAGCTTTCTTT. It specifies CASIMGAEAFF.

The chain carries TRBV6-1 and TRBJ2-2, with 7 positions matching TRBD1. Germline values: CDR1 MNHNS, CDR2 SASEGT. V was pared by 2 bases and J by 5 bases, with 2 bases of the junction left unmatched. The CDR3 runs 14 residues. CDR3 in amino acids: CASSEQQGTGELFF. CDR3 DNA: TGTGCCAGCAGTGAACAACAGGGGACCGGGGAGCTGTTTTTT.

This clone was seen more than once but under ten times. CDR3 protein: CASSPQRDRAHGELFF. CDR3 coding DNA: TGTGCCAGCTCACCACAACGGGACAGGGCCCACGGGGAGCTGTTTTTT. The chain employs TRBV18 and TRBJ2-2; 9 bases align to TRBD1. V lost 1 base, J lost 7 bases, and 7 bases stayed unmatched. Germline CDR1 KGHSH, CDR2 LQKENI. The length of the CDR3 is 16 residues.

About this clone: One end of the junction varies from germline; a read error may be responsible. The chain combines TRBV24-1 with TRBJ2-7; TRBD1 agrees at 9 bases. Germline V lookup: CDR1 KGHDR, CDR2 SFDVKD. The CDR3 length is 15 residues. The CDR3 nucleotides are TGTGCCACCAGCGATTCCGGGACAGGGAACTACGAGCAGTACTTC. The encoded protein is CATSDSGTGNYEQYF.

The CDR3 bases are TGTGCCAGTAGTACCTCCGGGACTAGCGTCTGGGGCAATGAGCAGTTCTTC. This gives the protein CASSTSGTSVWGNEQFF. The gene calls are TRBV19 and TRBJ2-1, with 10 bases aligning to TRBD2. Per germline, CDR1 LNHDA and CDR2 SQIVND (reference sequence). The V gene end was trimmed by 4 bases and the J gene end by 6 bases; junction bases not matched to a gene: 12. CDR3 length: 17 amino acids.

This clone was seen a handful of times. The chain has TRBV4-1 and TRBJ2-6, with TRBD1 matching 7 bases. The CDR3 is 20 amino acids. Germline CDR1 reads MGHRA; CDR2 reads YSYEKL. V dropped 0 bases and J dropped 2; count of bases not matched to a gene: 13. This CDR3 is CASSQEFAFRGKPGANVLTF. The DNA of the CDR3 is TGCGCCAGCAGCCAAGAGTTTGCTTTCAGGGGGAAGCCTGGGGCCAACGTCCTGACTTTC.

Here the CDR3 DNA reads TGTGCCAGCTCGCAGTACCAAGAGACCCAGTACTTC. Translated, it gives CASSQYQETQYF. V and J are TRBV18 and TRBJ2-5, with D hard to call. The V end was cut by 6 bases, the J end by 0 bases, with 5 bases between. The CDR3 is 12 amino acids. CDR1 and CDR2 (germline): KGHSH, LQKENI.